This TCR beta chain is drawn from a study of blood T cells in healthy people across ages. This clonotype was counted once. Its specificity is not known. Then a second PCR, running roughly 7 to 11 cycles, was carried out with a sample-barcoded 5' primer and a J-beta primer mix. TCRdb redid the calling of the 5' RACE reads with MiXCR, one entry per CDR3 protein. The sample comprises about 620,000 distinct CDR3 sequences, approximately 21% of which are singletons, and 3.5% to 4% rests with the top ten. Study-wide results and caveats: There was a strong correlation between TCR beta diversity and naive T cell percentage. More naive CD4+ cells and higher diversity marked long-lived donors relative to aged donors.

Germline CDR1 is SQVTM and CDR2 is ANQGSEA. The CDR3 has 13 residues. The J gene is TRBJ2-1, the V gene TRBV29-1; tentative D call: TRBD2 (5 bases). The DNA matches TRBJ2-7 better at its end, which makes the J call doubtful. Sequenced input: blood. This TCR was sampled from a man in his 70s in good health. CDR3 residues: CSVEGEVAYEQYF. DNA of the CDR3: TGCAGCGTTGAGGGAGAAGTAGCCTACGAGCAGTACTTC.